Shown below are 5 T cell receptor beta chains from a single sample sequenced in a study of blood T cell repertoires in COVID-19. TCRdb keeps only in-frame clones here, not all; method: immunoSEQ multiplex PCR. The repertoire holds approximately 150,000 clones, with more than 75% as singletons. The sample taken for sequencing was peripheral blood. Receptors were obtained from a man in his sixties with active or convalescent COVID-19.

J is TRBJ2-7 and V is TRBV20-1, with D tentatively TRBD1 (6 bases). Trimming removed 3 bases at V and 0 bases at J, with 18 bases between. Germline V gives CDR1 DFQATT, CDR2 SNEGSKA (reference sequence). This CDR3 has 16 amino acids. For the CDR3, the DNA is TGCAGTGCTAGTCGAGGCGGTGGGACATTCTCCTACGAGCAGTACTTC. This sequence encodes CSASRGGGTFSYEQYF.

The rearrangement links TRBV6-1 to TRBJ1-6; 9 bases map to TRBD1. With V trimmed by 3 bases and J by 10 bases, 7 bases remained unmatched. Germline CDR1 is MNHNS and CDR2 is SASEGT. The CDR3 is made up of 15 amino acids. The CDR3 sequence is CASSEHYGQGSPLHF. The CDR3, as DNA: TGTGCCAGCAGTGAGCACTACGGACAGGGGTCACCCCTCCACTTT.

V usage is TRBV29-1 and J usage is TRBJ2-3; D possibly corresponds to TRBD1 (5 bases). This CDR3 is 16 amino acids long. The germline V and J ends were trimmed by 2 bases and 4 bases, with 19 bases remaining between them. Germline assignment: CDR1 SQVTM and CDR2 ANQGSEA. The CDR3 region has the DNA TGCAGCGTTGAACCTCCACAGGCCCCAGCACCAGATACGCAGTATTTT. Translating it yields CSVEPPQAPAPDTQYF.

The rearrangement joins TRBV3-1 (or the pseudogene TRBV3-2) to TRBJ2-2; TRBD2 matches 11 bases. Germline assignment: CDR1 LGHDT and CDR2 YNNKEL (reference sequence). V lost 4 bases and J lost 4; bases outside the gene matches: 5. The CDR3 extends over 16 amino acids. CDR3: CASSPVAGGPTGELFF. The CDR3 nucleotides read TGTGCCAGCAGCCCCGTAGCGGGAGGGCCCACCGGGGAGCTGTTTTTT.

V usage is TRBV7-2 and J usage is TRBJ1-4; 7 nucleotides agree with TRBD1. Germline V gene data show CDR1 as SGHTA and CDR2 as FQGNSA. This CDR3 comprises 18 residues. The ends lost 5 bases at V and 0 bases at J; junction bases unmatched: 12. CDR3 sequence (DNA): TGTGCCAGCAGCCCGCGGACAGGATCCATCGCAACTAATGAAAAACTGTTTTTT. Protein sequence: CASSPRTGSIATNEKLFF.